The 4 T cell receptor beta chains reported below all come from one sample, sequenced in a study of T cell changes during pregnancy in multiple sclerosis. The data were produced by immunoSEQ multiplex PCR, yet TCRdb's version contains in-frame clones alone and is incomplete. The table shows around 35,000 clones, with 90% occurring only once. Sequencing used CD8+ T cells from peripheral blood mononuclear cells, obtained in the first trimester of pregnancy. The receptor source for this set is a female donor with multiple sclerosis, enrolled in a pregnancy study.

This chain uses TRBV10-3 with TRBJ1-1; D is unclear. This CDR3 contains 11 residues. Germline CDR1 and CDR2: ENHRY and SYGVKD. Between the trimmed V and J ends, which lost 0 bases and 11 bases, there was a span of 7 bases. The CDR3 here is CAISESSEAFF. CDR3 bases: TGTGCCATCAGTGAGTCTTCGGAGGCTTTCTTT.

This clone has only one observation. This sequence joins TRBV13 and TRBJ2-1, with no clear D. CDR3 length equals 12 residues. Trimming shortened V by 4 bases and J by 4 bases, and 5 bases separated the two germline ends. The germline gives CDR1 PRHDT, CDR2 FYEKMQ (reference sequence). CDR3 region: CASSSLYNEQFF. The CDR3 DNA is TGTGCCAGCAGCTCCTTGTACAATGAGCAGTTCTTC. The whole variable domain, filled in from reference TRBV13 and TRBJ2-1, reads AAGVIQSPRHLIKEKRETATLKCYPIPRHDTVYWYQQGPGQDPQFLISFYEKMQSDKGSIPDRFSAQQFSDYHSELNMSSLELGDSALYFCASSSLYNEQFFGPGTRLTVL.

V gene TRBV29-1 combines with J gene TRBJ1-1; D is perhaps TRBD1 (5 bases). This CDR3 is built from 13 residues. In germline, CDR1 is SQVTM, CDR2 ANQGSEA. The V and J ends lost 3 bases and 1 base respectively, with 9 bases between them. The CDR3 loop is CSVEEGTNTEAFF. As DNA, the CDR3 is TGCAGCGTTGAGGAGGGGACGAACACTGAAGCTTTCTTT.

The chain employs TRBV19 and TRBJ2-2, with a possible D match to TRBD1 (5 bases). Trimming pared 3 bases from V and 4 bases from J, leaving 12 bases between. CDR3 length: 15 amino acids. In germline, CDR1 is LNHDA, CDR2 SQIVND (reference sequence). CDR3 DNA sequence: TGTGCCAGTAGTATCACCGGTACAGGCACCGGGGAGCTGTTTTTT. It codes for CASSITGTGTGELFF.